The 32 T cell receptor beta chains given below trace back to one sample, sequenced in a study of blood T cell repertoires in COVID-19. Assay: immunoSEQ multiplex PCR; the TCRdb copy retains only in-frame clones and omits some. The sample consists of approximately 270,000 clones, 85% to 95% of them appearing once. Sequences were obtained from PBMCs or T cells enriched from blood (not recorded which). All receptors come from a man in his forties who had been exposed to COVID-19.

V gene TRBV7-9 combines with J gene TRBJ2-2, with TRBD2 as a possible D gene (6 bases). Trimming took 5 bases from V and 0 from J, leaving 10 bases between them. The CDR3 contains 15 residues. Germline CDR1 reads SEHNR; CDR2 reads FQNEAQ (reference sequence). Here the CDR3 DNA reads TGTGCCAGCAGCCATAGCGGCCCGAACACCGGGGAGCTGTTTTTT. Translating gives CASSHSGPNTGELFF. Full variable domain (missing parts from reference TRBV7-9 and TRBJ2-2): DTGVSQNPRHKITKRGQNVTFRCDPISEHNRLYWYRQTLGQGPEFLTYFQNEAQLEKSRLLSDRFSAERPKGSFSTLEIQRTEQGDSAMYLCASSHSGPNTGELFFGEGSRLTVL.

The V call is TRBV2, the J call TRBJ1-3; 7 nucleotides match TRBD1. This CDR3 is 15 amino acids long. The J segment lost 4 bases and the V segment lost 4 bases, leaving 7 bases of the junction unmatched. Germline CDR1 and CDR2: SNHLY and FYNNEI. The CDR3, as DNA: TGTGCCAGCAGTGTGACAGGGAACGAAGGAAACACCATATATTTT. As protein: CASSVTGNEGNTIYF.

This chain connects TRBV3-1 (or the pseudogene TRBV3-2) to TRBJ1-6; TRBD1 agrees at 7 bases. The CDR3 totals 14 residues. V was pared by 6 bases and J by 5 bases, with 4 bases of the junction left unmatched. Per the germline V gene, CDR1 is LGHDT and CDR2 is YNNKEL (reference sequence). The CDR3 loop reads CASRQTGNNSPLHF. The CDR3 DNA reads as TGTGCCAGCAGGCAGACAGGGAATAATTCACCCCTCCACTTT.

CDR3 DNA sequence: TGTGCCAGCAGTTCAGGGGTCAATGAGCAGTTCTTC. Translated, it gives CASSSGVNEQFF. The rearrangement links TRBV28 to TRBJ2-1; TRBD1 might be the D (6 bases). CDR3 length: 12 residues. V shed 4 bases and J shed 6 bases, with 7 bases lying between them. Per germline, CDR1 MDHEN and CDR2 SYDVKM.

V is TRBV28 and J is TRBJ2-7, with TRBD2 identical over 8 bases. The CDR3 length is 18 residues. Germline lookup yields CDR1 MDHEN and CDR2 SYDVKM. V lost 4 bases and J lost 0; bases outside the gene matches: 14. Written as DNA, the CDR3 is TGTGCCAGCAGTTCCCAACGGGGGAAGCGGGGGTACTCCTACGAGCAGTACTTC. Translation: CASSSQRGKRGYSYEQYF. Full variable domain (rest looked up from reference TRBV28 and TRBJ2-7): DVKVTQSSRYLVKRTGEKVFLECVQDMDHENMFWYRQDPGLGLRLIYFSYDVKMKEKGDIPEGYSVSREKKERFSLILESASTNQTSMYLCASSSQRGKRGYSYEQYFGPGTRLTVT.

This chain uses TRBV4-3 with TRBJ2-1; 8 positions match TRBD2. The J segment lost 9 bases and the V segment lost 0 bases, leaving 16 bases of the junction unmatched. This CDR3 has 18 residues. The germline V gene encodes CDR1 LGHNA and CDR2 YSLEER. The CDR3 reads CASSQDTGGERSGSEQFF. The CDR3 DNA reads TGCGCCAGCAGCCAAGATACGGGAGGGGAAAGATCTGGCAGTGAGCAGTTCTTC.

This clone was observed a handful of times. The chain is built from TRBV7-2 and TRBJ2-7, with TRBD2 matching 12 bases. CDR1 and CDR2 from the germline V gene are SGHTA and FQGNSA. This CDR3 comprises 16 residues. Trimming at V came to 4 bases and at J to 4 bases, leaving 8 bases not matched to a gene. As DNA, the CDR3 is TGTGCCAGCAGCTCTCTACTAGCGGGAGGATCTTACGAGCAGTACTTC. Translation gives CASSSLLAGGSYEQYF.

V and J are TRBV19 and TRBJ2-2; maybe TRBD1 (5 bases). Germline loops: CDR1 LNHDA, CDR2 SQIVND (reference sequence). V gave up 3 bases and J gave up 1 base, with 12 bases separating them. The CDR3 extends over 16 amino acids. The CDR3 sequence: CASSIIGVRNTGELFF. The DNA of the CDR3 is TGTGCCAGTAGTATTATAGGGGTTCGGAACACCGGGGAGCTGTTTTTT.

This sequence joins TRBV5-4 and TRBJ1-2; D is perhaps TRBD1 (5 bases). Germline CDR1 SGHNT, CDR2 YYREEE (reference sequence). The V gene lost 0 bases and the J gene lost 5 bases, with 5 bases spanning the gap. This CDR3 has 12 residues. CDR3 amino acids: CASSLEGYGYTF. Here the CDR3 DNA reads TGTGCCAGCAGCTTGGAGGGGTATGGCTACACCTTC.

The V gene is TRBV19, the J gene TRBJ2-3; D perhaps matches TRBD2 (5 bases). This CDR3 has 16 amino acids. V dropped 4 bases and J dropped 3 bases, with 17 bases sitting between them. Per germline, CDR1 LNHDA and CDR2 SQIVND (reference sequence). This CDR3 is CASSSSTGIETDTQYF. CDR3 bases: TGTGCCAGTAGTAGCTCCACGGGGATCGAAACAGATACGCAGTATTTT.

The chain joins TRBV10-2 to TRBJ2-3; D might be TRBD2 (5 bases). CDR1 and CDR2 (germline): WSHSY, SAAADI. The CDR3 spans 11 residues. Trimming took 8 bases from V and 7 from J, leaving 10 bases between them. CDR3 loop: CASLRGNTQYF. CDR3 sequence (DNA): TGCGCCAGCCTTCGGGGTAATACGCAGTATTTT.

This sequence joins TRBV12-5 and TRBJ1-6; D is undetermined. V gave up 0 bases and J gave up 7 bases, with 10 bases separating them. Germline-derived CDR1 and CDR2 are LGHNT and FRNRAP. This CDR3 contains 15 residues. The CDR3 nucleotides are TGTGCTAGTGGTTTGGTGCGGGCTGGCAATTCACCCCTCCACTTT. The encoded protein is CASGLVRAGNSPLHF.

The V gene is TRBV10-3, the J gene TRBJ2-1; D call uncertain. V was trimmed by 2 bases and J by 6 bases, leaving 5 bases between them. Germline V lookup: CDR1 ENHRY, CDR2 SYGVKD. The CDR3 contains 12 residues. CDR3 in amino acids: CAISERSNEQFF. DNA for the CDR3: TGTGCCATCAGTGAGCGGAGCAATGAGCAGTTCTTC.

Only one count was recorded for this clone. The CDR3 region is CASSPPGRNTEAFF. The CDR3 coding sequence is TGTGCCAGCTCACCACCGGGCAGGAACACTGAAGCTTTCTTT. The V and J genes are TRBV18 and TRBJ1-1, with D uncertain. The germline CDR1 and CDR2 sequences are KGHSH and LQKENI. The CDR3 is made up of 14 amino acids. Between the trimmed V and J ends, which lost 0 bases and 1 base, there was a span of 6 bases. Combining the CDR3 with reference TRBV18 and TRBJ1-1 gives the whole variable domain NAGVMQNPRHLVRRRGQEARLRCSPMKGHSHVYWYRQLPEEGLKFMVYLQKENIIDESGMPKERFSAEFPKEGPSILRIQQVVRGDSAAYFCASSPPGRNTEAFFGQGTRLTVV.

The rearrangement links TRBV19 to TRBJ2-2; TRBD1 matches 10 bases. J lost 2 bases, V lost 6 bases, and 6 bases had no gene match. This CDR3 has 16 amino acids. Germline V gene data show CDR1 as LNHDA and CDR2 as SQIVND (reference sequence). The CDR3 loop reads CASRDRGGSNTGELFF. DNA for the CDR3: TGTGCCAGTAGGGACAGGGGGGGGTCAAACACCGGGGAGCTGTTTTTT.

This rearrangement joins TRBV24-1 to TRBJ1-2; D perhaps matches TRBD1 (5 bases). This CDR3 spans 17 amino acids. From germline, CDR1 is KGHDR and CDR2 SFDVKD. Trimming took 7 bases from V and 2 from J, leaving 22 bases between them. The CDR3 protein is CATSEGGTDNTNYGYTF. The CDR3 region has the DNA TGTGCCACCAGCGAAGGCGGGACGGACAACACAAACTATGGCTACACCTTC.

The chain is built from TRBV7-9 and TRBJ1-1; D possibly corresponds to TRBD1 (5 bases). The CDR3 runs 14 residues. CDR1 and CDR2 (germline): SEHNR, FQNEAQ (reference sequence). Trimming shortened V by 1 base and J by 8 bases, and 14 bases separated the two germline ends. The chain's CDR3 is CASSLEYQGLEAFF. CDR3 nucleotides: TGTGCCAGCAGCTTAGAATACCAGGGACTCGAAGCTTTCTTT.

This clone was seen a few times. CDR3 sequence: CATSDLGDGSLDGELFF. CDR3 coding DNA: TGTGCCACCAGTGATTTAGGAGATGGCAGTTTAGACGGGGAGCTGTTTTTT. The chain has TRBV24-1 and TRBJ2-2, with D hard to call. V dropped 1 base and J dropped 7 bases, with 18 bases sitting between them. The germline V gene has CDR1 KGHDR and CDR2 SFDVKD. The CDR3 is made up of 17 amino acids.

The chain is built from TRBV5-1 and TRBJ1-2; TRBD1 might be the D (6 bases). Germline V gene data show CDR1 as SGHRS and CDR2 as YFSETQ. Trimming left V 4 bases short and J 8 bases short, with 24 bases between. The CDR3 has 16 residues. CDR3 sequence: CASSPGQRQAAEGYTF. The CDR3 DNA sequence: TGCGCCAGCAGCCCCGGACAGCGGCAGGCCGCGGAAGGCTACACCTTC.

The chain is built from TRBV28 and TRBJ2-7; TRBD1 matches 10 bases. Germline-derived CDR1 and CDR2 are MDHEN and SYDVKM. The length of the CDR3 is 16 residues. J lost 3 bases, V lost 7 bases, and 12 bases had no gene match. The CDR3 DNA is TGTGCCAGCACCCCCCCTCCGGGACAGGGGCGCTACGAGCAGTACTTC. This encodes CASTPPPGQGRYEQYF. The full variable domain, in which reference TRBV28 and TRBJ2-7 provide the parts outside the CDR3, is DVKVTQSSRYLVKRTGEKVFLECVQDMDHENMFWYRQDPGLGLRLIYFSYDVKMKEKGDIPEGYSVSREKKERFSLILESASTNQTSMYLCASTPPPGQGRYEQYFGPGTRLTVT.

J is TRBJ2-7 and V is TRBV7-9; D is unresolved. V was clipped by 3 bases and J by 1 base, with 7 bases between them. This CDR3 comprises 13 residues. Germline-derived CDR1 and CDR2 are SEHNR and FQNEAQ (reference sequence). The CDR3, as DNA: TGTGCCAGCAGCTTCCGGGTTTCCTACGAGCAGTACTTC. Translating gives CASSFRVSYEQYF.

The chain has TRBV19 and TRBJ2-7; 9 bases align to TRBD1. Germline CDR1 and CDR2: LNHDA and SQIVND (reference sequence). The CDR3 runs to 14 residues. The trim removed 3 bases at V and 6 bases at J, leaving 6 bases unmatched. The CDR3 sequence is CASSIGTGTSEQYF. CDR3 sequence (DNA): TGTGCCAGTAGTATCGGGACAGGGACGAGCGAGCAGTACTTC.

The chain links TRBV5-1 to TRBJ2-2, with TRBD1 matching 9 bases. CDR1 is SGHRS and CDR2 is YFSETQ in the germline V gene. The length of the CDR3 is 15 residues. Losses at the gene ends were 8 bases for V and 5 bases for J; bases not matched to a gene: 10. DNA of the CDR3: TGCGCCAGTGAGGCCGGGACAGGGAGTACCGGGGAGCTGTTTTTT. It codes for CASEAGTGSTGELFF.

This rearrangement joins TRBV19 to TRBJ2-1; 8 positions match TRBD1. The CDR3 totals 16 residues. With V trimmed by 7 bases and J by 9 bases, 17 bases remained unmatched. CDR1 and CDR2 from the germline V gene are LNHDA and SQIVND (reference sequence). CDR3 sequence (DNA): TGTGCCAGTACCACCCGTGTGGGCAGGGGGCGGCTTGAGCAGTTCTTC. Its protein is CASTTRVGRGRLEQFF.

The chain uses TRBV9 and TRBJ1-1; the D is unclear. CDR3 length: 13 amino acids. With 3 bases removed from V and 5 bases from J, the gap between germline ends came to 11 bases. CDR1 is SGDLS, CDR2 YYNGEE, per germline. The chain's CDR3 is CASSGRTGTEAFF. The DNA of the CDR3 is TGTGCCAGCAGCGGCCGGACGGGGACTGAAGCTTTCTTT.

The chain recombines TRBV6-2 or TRBV6-3 with TRBJ2-3, with a tentative D call TRBD1 (6 bases). Deletions cut 2 bases from V and 2 bases from J, with 11 bases between. The CDR3 runs to 15 residues. The V gene's germline CDR1 is MNHEY and CDR2 SVGEGT. In nucleotides, the CDR3 is TGTGCCAGCAGTTACCCCAGGGGAACCACAGATACGCAGTATTTT. Translated, it gives CASSYPRGTTDTQYF.

The gene calls are TRBV10-3 and TRBJ1-1; 8 bases map to TRBD1. From germline, CDR1 is ENHRY and CDR2 SYGVKD. Germline trimming cut 5 bases from V and 4 bases from J; bases unmatched to any gene: 6. The CDR3 extends over 14 amino acids. The CDR3 region has the DNA TGTGCCATCAGTATGGACAGGGTCCCCACTGAAGCTTTCTTT. Translated: CAISMDRVPTEAFF.

The rearrangement links TRBV5-4 to TRBJ1-4; 8 bases match TRBD1. CDR3 length equals 17 residues. The junction had 15 bases not matched to a gene; V was cut back by 4 bases and J by 7 bases. CDR1 is SGHNT and CDR2 is YYREEE in the germline V gene (reference sequence). CDR3 amino acids: CASSPGTGQGLGEKLFF. CDR3 sequence (DNA): TGTGCCAGCAGCCCGGGAACTGGACAGGGATTGGGTGAAAAACTGTTTTTT. Based on the CDR3 plus reference TRBV5-4 and TRBJ1-4, the full variable domain is ETGVTQSPTHLIKTRGQQVTLRCSSQSGHNTVSWYQQALGQGPQFIFQYYREEENGRGNFPPRFSGLQFPNYSSELNVNALELDDSALYLCASSPGTGQGLGEKLFFGSGTQLSVL.

The CDR3 protein is CASSMRDEQYF. DNA for the CDR3: TGTGCCAGCAGTATGAGGGACGAGCAGTACTTC. V is TRBV11-3 and J is TRBJ2-7; perhaps TRBD2 as D (5 bases). The germline CDR1 and CDR2 sequences are SGHNT and YENEEA. CDR3 length: 11 amino acids. Trimming took off 6 bases at V and 5 bases at J, with 8 bases between the two ends.

This sequence joins TRBV9 and TRBJ2-2; no reliable D call. V dropped 1 base and J dropped 3 bases, with 22 bases sitting between them. This CDR3 contains 19 residues. Looked up from germline, CDR1 is SGDLS and CDR2 is YYNGEE. CDR3 sequence reads: CASSVHTTVGQLYTGELFF. In DNA form, the CDR3 reads TGTGCCAGCAGCGTACATACTACTGTGGGTCAGTTGTACACCGGGGAGCTGTTTTTT.

The CDR3 DNA follows: TGTGCCAGCAGCCAAGGACTGTATAGCAATCAGCCCCAGCATTTT. Its translation is CASSQGLYSNQPQHF. The chain combines TRBV2 with TRBJ1-5; D is unresolved. The CDR3 runs 15 residues. V was trimmed by 6 bases and J by 0 bases, leaving 12 bases between them. Germline V gives CDR1 SNHLY, CDR2 FYNNEI.

The rearrangement links TRBV29-1 to TRBJ2-5, with 9 bases identical to TRBD1. The CDR3 has 13 amino acids. CDR1 and CDR2 (germline): SQVTM, ANQGSEA. V dropped 7 bases and J dropped 3; count of bases not matched to a gene: 6. The CDR3 spells CSARDRAEETQYF. The CDR3 nucleotides read TGCAGCGCACGGGACAGGGCTGAAGAGACCCAGTACTTC.